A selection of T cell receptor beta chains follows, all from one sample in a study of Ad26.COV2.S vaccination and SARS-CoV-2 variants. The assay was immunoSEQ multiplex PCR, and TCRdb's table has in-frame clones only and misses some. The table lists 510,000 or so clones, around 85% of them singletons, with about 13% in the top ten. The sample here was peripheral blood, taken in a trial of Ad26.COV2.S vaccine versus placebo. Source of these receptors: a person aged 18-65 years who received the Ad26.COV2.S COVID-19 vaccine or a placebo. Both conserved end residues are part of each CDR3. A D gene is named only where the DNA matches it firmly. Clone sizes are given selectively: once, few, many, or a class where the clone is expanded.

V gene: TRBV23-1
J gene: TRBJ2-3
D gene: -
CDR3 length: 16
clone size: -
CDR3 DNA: TGCGCCAGCAGTCAGAAACAGGATCCGGGCACAGATACGCAGTATTTT
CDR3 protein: CASSQKQDPGTDTQYF

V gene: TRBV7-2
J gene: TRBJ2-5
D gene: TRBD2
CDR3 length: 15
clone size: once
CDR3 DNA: TGTGCCAGCAGCCCCCCAAGCGGGAGACTTGAGACCCAGTACTTC
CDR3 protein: CASSPPSGRLETQYF

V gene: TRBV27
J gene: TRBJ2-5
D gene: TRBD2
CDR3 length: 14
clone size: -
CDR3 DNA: TGTGCCACCGGGACTAGCGGGAGATGGGAGACCCAGTACTTC
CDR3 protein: CATGTSGRWETQYF

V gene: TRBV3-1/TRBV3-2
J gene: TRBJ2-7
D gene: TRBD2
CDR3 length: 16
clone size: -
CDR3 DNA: TGTGCCAGCAGCCAAGGTCCTAGCGGCCCCATGTACGAGCAGTACTTC
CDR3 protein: CASSQGPSGPMYEQYF

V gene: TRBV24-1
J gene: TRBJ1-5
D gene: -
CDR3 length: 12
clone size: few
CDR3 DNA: TGTGCCACCAGTGATCTCCATCAGCCCCAGCATTTT
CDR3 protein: CATSDLHQPQHF

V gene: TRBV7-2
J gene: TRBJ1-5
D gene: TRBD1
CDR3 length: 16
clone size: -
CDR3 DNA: TGTGCCAGCAGCTTAGGGGTGACAGGGGGTTCTCAGCCCCAGCATTTT
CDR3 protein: CASSLGVTGGSQPQHF

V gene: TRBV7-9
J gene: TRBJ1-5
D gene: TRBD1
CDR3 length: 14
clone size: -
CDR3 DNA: TGTGCCAGCAGCTGGGACAGCAGCAATCAGCCCCAGCATTTT
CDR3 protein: CASSWDSSNQPQHF

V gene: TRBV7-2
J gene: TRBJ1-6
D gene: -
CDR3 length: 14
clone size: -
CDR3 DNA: TGTGCCAGCAGCGTGGGACGGGGTAATTCACCCCTCCACTTT
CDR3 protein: CASSVGRGNSPLHF

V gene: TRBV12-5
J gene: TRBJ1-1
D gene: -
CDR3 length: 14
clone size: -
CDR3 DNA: TGTGCTAGTGCCCCCTCGGGGGGGAACACTGAAGCTTTCTTT
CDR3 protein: CASAPSGGNTEAFF

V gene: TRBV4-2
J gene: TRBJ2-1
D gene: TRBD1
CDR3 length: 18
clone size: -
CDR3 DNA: TGTGCCAGCAGCCTAGGACAGGGGGGCGAGATCCTGTACAATGAGCAGTTCTTC
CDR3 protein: CASSLGQGGEILYNEQFF

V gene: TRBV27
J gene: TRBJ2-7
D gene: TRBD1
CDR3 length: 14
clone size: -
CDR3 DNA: TGTGCCAGCAGTTTCGAGGGACAGGGCTTGGTGGGGGACTTC
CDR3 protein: CASSFEGQGLVGDF

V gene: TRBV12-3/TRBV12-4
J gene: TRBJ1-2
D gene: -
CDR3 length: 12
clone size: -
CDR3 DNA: TGTGCCAGCAGTTTTGACGGCTATGGCTACACCTTC
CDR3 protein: CASSFDGYGYTF

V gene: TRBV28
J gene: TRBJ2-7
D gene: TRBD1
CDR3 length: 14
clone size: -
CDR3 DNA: TGTGCCAGCAGACCAGGACAGGGTGTCTACGAGCAGTACTTC
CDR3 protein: CASRPGQGVYEQYF

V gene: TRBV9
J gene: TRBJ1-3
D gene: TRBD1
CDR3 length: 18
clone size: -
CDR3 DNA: TGTGCCAGCAGCGCCACAGGAGGGACAGGGAGCTCTGGAAACACCATATATTTT
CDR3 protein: CASSATGGTGSSGNTIYF

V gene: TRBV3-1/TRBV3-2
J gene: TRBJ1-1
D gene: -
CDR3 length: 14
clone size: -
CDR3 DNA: TGTGCCAGCAGCCACCCCAGAGCGAACACTGAAGCTTTCTTT
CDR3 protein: CASSHPRANTEAFF

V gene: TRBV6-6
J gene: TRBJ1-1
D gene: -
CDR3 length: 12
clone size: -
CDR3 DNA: TGTGCCAGCAGTCAGGGGAACACTGAAGCTTTCTTT
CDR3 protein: CASSQGNTEAFF

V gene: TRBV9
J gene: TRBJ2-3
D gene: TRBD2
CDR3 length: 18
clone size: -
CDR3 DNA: TGTGCCAGCAGCAGAGGAGCGGGAGAAGCCCTCGGCACAGATACGCAGTATTTT
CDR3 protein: CASSRGAGEALGTDTQYF

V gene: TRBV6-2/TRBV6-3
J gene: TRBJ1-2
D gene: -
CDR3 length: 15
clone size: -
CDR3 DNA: TGTGCCAGCAGTTACTTCCCACAGGCCCCTCGGGGCTACACCTTC
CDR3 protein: CASSYFPQAPRGYTF

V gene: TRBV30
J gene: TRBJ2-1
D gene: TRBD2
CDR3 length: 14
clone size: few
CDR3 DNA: TGTGCCTGGACTAGCGGGTGGTCCTACAATGAGCAGTTCTTC
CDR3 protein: CAWTSGWSYNEQFF

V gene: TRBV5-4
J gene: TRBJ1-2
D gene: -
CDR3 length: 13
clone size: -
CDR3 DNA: TGTGCCAGCAGCTGGGTGGAGGGCGGCGGCTACACCTTC
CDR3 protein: CASSWVEGGGYTF

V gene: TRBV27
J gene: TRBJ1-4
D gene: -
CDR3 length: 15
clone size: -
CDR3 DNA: TGTGCCAGCAGTTTAGGGGCAGGGGTACGTGAAAAACTGTTTTTT
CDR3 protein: CASSLGAGVREKLFF

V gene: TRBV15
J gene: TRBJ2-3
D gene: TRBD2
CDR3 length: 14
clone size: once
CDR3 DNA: TGTGCCACCTCCGGACTAGCGGGCACAGATACGCAGTATTTT
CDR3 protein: CATSGLAGTDTQYF

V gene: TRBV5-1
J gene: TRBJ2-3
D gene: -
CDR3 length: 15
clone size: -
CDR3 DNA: TGCGCCAGCAGCTCCTTTTGGGCCAGCACAGATACGCAGTATTTT
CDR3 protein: CASSSFWASTDTQYF

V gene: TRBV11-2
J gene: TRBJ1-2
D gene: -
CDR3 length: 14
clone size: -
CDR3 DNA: TGTGCCAGCAGCTTAGATCAGGGGAGGGATGGCTACACCTTC
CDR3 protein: CASSLDQGRDGYTF

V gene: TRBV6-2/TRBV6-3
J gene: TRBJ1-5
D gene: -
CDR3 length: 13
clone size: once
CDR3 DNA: TGTGCCAGCAGTTACTCCGAGAATCAGCCCCAGCATTTT
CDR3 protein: CASSYSENQPQHF

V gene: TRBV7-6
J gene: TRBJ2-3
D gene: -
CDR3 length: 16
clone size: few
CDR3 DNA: TGTGCCAGCAGCTTATTATCGGCTGCTCCCGAAGATACGCAGTATTTT
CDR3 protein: CASSLLSAAPEDTQYF

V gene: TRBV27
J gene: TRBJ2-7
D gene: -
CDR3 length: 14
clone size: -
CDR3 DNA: TGTGCCAGCAGTTTTGGTACTTCAAGGTCCCGGGTTTACTTC
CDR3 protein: CASSFGTSRSRVYF

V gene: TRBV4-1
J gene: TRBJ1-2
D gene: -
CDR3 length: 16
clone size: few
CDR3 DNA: TGCGCCAGCAGCCAAGTCAGGGGCCAGAACAACTATGGCTACACCTTC
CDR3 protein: CASSQVRGQNNYGYTF

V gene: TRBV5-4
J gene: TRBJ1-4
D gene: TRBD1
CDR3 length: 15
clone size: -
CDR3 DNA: TGTGCCAGCAGCGCACGGGACAGACCTAATGAAAAACTGTTTTTT
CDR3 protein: CASSARDRPNEKLFF

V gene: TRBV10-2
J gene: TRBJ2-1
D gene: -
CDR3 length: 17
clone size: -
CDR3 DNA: TGCGCCAGCAGTGCCCTGGGCACGTTTGGGGTATACAATGAGCAGTTCTTC
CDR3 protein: CASSALGTFGVYNEQFF

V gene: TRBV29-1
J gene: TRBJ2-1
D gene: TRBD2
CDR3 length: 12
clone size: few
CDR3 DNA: TGCAGCGCCTCTAGCGGGTACAATGAGCAGTTCTTC
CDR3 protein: CSASSGYNEQFF

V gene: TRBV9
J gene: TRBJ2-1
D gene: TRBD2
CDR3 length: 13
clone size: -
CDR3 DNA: TGTGCCAGCAGCCTCGGACTAGCCCACGAGCAGTTCTTC
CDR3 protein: CASSLGLAHEQFF

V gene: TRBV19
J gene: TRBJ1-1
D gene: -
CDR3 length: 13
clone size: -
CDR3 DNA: TGTGCCAGTAGTATGGAGTTGAGGACTGAAGCTTTCTTT
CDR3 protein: CASSMELRTEAFF

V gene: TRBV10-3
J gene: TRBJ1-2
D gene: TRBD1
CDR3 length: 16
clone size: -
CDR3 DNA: TGTGCCATCAGTAAGCCTACAGGGGGCGGCACAGGGGGCTACACCTTC
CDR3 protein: CAISKPTGGGTGGYTF

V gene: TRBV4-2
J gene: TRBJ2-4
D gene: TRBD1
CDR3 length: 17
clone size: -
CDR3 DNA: TGTGCCAGCAGCCAACCCCAGGGGGTTGGAGCCAAAAACATTCAGTACTTC
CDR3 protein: CASSQPQGVGAKNIQYF

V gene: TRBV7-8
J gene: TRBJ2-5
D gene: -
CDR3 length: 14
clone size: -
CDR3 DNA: TGTGCCAGCAGCCAAAGACAGGTTTGGGAGACCCAGTACTTC
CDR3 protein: CASSQRQVWETQYF

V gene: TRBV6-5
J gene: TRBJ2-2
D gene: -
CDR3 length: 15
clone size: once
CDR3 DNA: TGTGCCAGCAGTCGGGGTCCGGGAAGCACCGGGGAGCTGTTTTTT
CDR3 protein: CASSRGPGSTGELFF

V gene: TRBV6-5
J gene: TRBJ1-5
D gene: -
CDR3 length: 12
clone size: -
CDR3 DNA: TGTGCCAGCACCAAGGACGCGGAGCCCCAGCATTTT
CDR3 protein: CASTKDAEPQHF

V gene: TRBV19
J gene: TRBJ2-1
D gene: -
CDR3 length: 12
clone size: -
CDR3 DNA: TGTGCCAGTAGTATGATAGCGGCGGTGCAGTTCTTC
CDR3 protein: CASSMIAAVQFF

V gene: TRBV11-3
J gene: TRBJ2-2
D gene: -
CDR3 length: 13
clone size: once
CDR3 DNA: TGTGCCAGCAGCCGGCGAGGCACCGGGGAGCTGTTTTTT
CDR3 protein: CASSRRGTGELFF

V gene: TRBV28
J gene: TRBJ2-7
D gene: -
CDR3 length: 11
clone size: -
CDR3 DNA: TGTGCCAGCAGTTTCTTGTACGAGCAGTACTTC
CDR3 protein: CASSFLYEQYF

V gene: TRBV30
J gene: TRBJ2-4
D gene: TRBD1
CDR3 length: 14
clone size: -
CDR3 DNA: TGTGCCTGGAGCGGACAGGGTTCCAAAAACATTCAGTACTTC
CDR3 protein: CAWSGQGSKNIQYF

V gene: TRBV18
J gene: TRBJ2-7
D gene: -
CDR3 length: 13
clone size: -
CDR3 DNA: TGTGCCAGCTCACCAGGGGCCACCTACGAGCAGTACTTC
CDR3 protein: CASSPGATYEQYF

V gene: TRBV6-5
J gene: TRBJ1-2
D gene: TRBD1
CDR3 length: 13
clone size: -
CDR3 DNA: TGTGCCAGCAGCAGGGCAGGGGGCCAGGGCTACACCTTC
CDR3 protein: CASSRAGGQGYTF

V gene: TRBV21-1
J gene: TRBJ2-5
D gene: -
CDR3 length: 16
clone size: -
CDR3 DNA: TGTGCCAGCAGCAAAGGGACCCGGCCTTGCTCGGAGACCCAGTACTTC
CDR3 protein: CASSKGTRPCSETQYF

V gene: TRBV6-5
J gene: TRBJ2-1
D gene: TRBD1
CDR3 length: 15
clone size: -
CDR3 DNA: TGTGCCAGCAGTCAACAGGGGCTCCTAATAAATGAGCAGTTCTTC
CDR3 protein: CASSQQGLLINEQFF

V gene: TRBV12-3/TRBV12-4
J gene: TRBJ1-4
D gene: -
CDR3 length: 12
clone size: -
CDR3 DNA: TGTGCCAGCAGTCCACCCCGGGAAAAACTGTTTTTT
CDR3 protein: CASSPPREKLFF

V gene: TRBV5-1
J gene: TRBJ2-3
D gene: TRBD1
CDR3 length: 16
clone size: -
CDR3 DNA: TGCGCCAGCAGCTGGGATGAGACAGGGGATTATGATACGCAGTATTTT
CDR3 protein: CASSWDETGDYDTQYF

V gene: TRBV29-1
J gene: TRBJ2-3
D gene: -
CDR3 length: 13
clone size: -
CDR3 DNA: TGCAGCGTCAAGGTACCGGGGACAGATACGCAGTATTTT
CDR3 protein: CSVKVPGTDTQYF

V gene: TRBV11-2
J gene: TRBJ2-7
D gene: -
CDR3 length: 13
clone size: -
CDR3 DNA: TGTGCCAGTAGCTTAATTTCTGGGGCCGAGCAGTACTTC
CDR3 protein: CASSLISGAEQYF

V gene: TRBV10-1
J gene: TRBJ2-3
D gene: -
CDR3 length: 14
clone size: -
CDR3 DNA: TGCGCCAGCAGTGTGCATCCCAGCACAGATACGCAGTATTTT
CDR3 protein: CASSVHPSTDTQYF